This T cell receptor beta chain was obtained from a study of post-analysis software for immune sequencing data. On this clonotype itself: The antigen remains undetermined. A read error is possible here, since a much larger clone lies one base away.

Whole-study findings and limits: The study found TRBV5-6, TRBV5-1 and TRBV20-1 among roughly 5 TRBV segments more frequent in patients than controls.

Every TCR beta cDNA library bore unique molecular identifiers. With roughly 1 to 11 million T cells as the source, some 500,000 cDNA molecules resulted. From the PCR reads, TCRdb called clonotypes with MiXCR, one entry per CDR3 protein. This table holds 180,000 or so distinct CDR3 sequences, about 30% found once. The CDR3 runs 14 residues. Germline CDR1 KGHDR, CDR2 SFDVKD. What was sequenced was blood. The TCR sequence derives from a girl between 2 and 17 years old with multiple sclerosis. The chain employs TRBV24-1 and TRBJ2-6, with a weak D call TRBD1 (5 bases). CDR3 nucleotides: TGTACCACCAGTCCAGGGCCCGGGGCCAACGTCCTGACTTTC. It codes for CTTSPGPGANVLTF.